The sequence of this T cell receptor (beta chain) was determined in a study of T cells in women clearing cervical HPV infection. Study-level results: CIN3+ cases had significantly higher TCR repertoire richness than controls, but evenness did not differ.

Of note for this clone: The antigen is unknown. The observed sequence ends 3 residues before the CDR3 terminus, with the missing tail filled in from the germline J gene.

This CDR3 has 13 residues. The germline V and J ends were trimmed by 5 bases and 1 base, with 9 bases remaining between them. Germline V gene sequence: CDR1 LNHDA, CDR2 SQIVND (reference sequence). Genomic DNA, averaging about 1,100 ng per sample, yielded TCR beta CDR3 via immunoSEQ. The protocol was immunoSEQ multiplex PCR, while the TCRdb copy is restricted to in-frame clones and leaves out a portion. Across about 30,000 clones, the top ten clones capture about 3.5% of the sample. The gene calls are TRBV19 and TRBJ2-7, with D perhaps matching TRBD1 (6 bases). The source material was blood buffy coat. This TCR came from a woman between 18 and 70 years old with a cervical HPV16 infection that either progressed to CIN3+ or cleared (not recorded which). The CDR3 sequence is CASSGQLSYEQYF. The DNA read from the CDR3 is TGTGCCAGTAGTGGACAGCTGTCCTACGAG.